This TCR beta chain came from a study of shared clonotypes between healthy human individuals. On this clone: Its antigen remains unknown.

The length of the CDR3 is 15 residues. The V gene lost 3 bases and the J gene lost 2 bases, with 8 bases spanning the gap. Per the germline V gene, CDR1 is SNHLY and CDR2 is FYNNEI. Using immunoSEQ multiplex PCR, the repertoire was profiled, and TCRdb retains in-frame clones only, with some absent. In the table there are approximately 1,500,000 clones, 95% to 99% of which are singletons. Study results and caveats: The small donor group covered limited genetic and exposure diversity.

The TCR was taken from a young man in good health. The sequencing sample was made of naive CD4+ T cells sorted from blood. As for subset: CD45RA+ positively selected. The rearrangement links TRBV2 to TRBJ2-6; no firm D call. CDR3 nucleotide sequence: TGTGCCAGCAGTGACTCTCTGCCTGGGGCCAACGTCCTGACTTTC. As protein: CASSDSLPGANVLTF.